This T cell receptor (beta chain) was recovered during a study of CD8 T cells in ankylosing spondylitis. CDR1 is MNHEY, CDR2 SVGEGT, per germline. The V gene end was trimmed by 8 bases and the J gene end by 6 bases; junction bases not matched to a gene: 10. The CDR3 runs 15 residues. Molecular-barcoded quantitative 5'-RACE produced these TCR beta libraries. TCRdb re-derived calls from the 5' RACE reads in MiXCR, one entry per CDR3 protein. The sample gives about 130,000 distinct CDR3 sequences, about a tenth of which show up once; 3.3% is in the top ten. This clonotype was seen many times. The TCR was taken from a male donor with ankylosing spondylitis or in good health (not recorded which). The chain has TRBV6-2 or TRBV6-3 and TRBJ2-1; 10 bases align to TRBD2. Sequencing was performed on blood, either unsorted or a sorted T cell fraction (not recorded which). The DNA for the CDR3 is TGTGCCAGCCTCAAGCGGGAGGGCCGTCTCAATGAGCAGTTCTTC. Translated, it gives CASLKREGRLNEQFF.